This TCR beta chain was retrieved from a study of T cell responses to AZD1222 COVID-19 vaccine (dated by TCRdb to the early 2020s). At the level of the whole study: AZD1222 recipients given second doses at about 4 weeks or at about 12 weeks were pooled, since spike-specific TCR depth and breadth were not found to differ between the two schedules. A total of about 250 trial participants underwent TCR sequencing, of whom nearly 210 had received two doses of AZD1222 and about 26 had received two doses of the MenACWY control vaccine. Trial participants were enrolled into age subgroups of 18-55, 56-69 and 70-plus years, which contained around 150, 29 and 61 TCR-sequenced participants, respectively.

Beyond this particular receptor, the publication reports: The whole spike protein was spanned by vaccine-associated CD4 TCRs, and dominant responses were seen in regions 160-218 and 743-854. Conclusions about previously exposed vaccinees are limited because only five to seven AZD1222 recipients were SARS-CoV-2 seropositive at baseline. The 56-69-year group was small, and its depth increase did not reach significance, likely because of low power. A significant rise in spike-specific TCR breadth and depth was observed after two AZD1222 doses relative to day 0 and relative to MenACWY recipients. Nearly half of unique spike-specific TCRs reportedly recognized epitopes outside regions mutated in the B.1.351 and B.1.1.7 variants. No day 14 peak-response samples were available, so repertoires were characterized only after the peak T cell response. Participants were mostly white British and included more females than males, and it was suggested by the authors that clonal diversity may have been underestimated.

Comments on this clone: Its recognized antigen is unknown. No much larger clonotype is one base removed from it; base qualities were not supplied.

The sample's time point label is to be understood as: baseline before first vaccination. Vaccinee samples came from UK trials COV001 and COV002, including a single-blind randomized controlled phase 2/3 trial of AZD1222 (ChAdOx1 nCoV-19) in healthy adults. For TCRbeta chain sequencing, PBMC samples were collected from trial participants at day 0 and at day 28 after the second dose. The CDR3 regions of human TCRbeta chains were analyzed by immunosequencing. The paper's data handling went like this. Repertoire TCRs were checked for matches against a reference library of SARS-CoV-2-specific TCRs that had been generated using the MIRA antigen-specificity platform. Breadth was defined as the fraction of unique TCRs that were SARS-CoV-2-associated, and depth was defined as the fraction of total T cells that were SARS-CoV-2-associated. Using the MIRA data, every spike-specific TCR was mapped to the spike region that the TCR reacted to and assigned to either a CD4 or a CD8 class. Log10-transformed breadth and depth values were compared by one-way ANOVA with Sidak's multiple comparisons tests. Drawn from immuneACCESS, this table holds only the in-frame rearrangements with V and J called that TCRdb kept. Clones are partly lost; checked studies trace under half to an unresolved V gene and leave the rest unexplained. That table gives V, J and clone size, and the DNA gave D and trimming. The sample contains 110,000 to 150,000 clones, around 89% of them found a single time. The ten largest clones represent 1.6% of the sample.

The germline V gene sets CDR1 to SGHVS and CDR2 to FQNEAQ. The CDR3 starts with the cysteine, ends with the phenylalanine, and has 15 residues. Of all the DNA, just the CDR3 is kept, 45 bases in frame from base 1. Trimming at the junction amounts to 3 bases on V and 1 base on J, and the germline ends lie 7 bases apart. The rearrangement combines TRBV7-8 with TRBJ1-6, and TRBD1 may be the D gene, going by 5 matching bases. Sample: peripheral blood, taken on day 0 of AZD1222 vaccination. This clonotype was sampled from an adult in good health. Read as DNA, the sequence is TGTGCCAGCAGCTTCCAGGGTTCCTATAATTCACCCCTCCACTTT. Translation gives CASSFQGSYNSPLHF.